The following is a T cell receptor (beta chain) sequence with its context. The data originate from a study of OX40 agonist ivuxolimab in advanced cancers. Systemic immunosuppression or a history of autoimmune disease excluded patients. This CDR3 region has 18 residues. The V gene's germline CDR1 is MGHRA and CDR2 YSYEKL. With 6 bases removed from V and 1 base from J, the gap between germline ends came to 23 bases. The protocol was immunoSEQ multiplex PCR, while the TCRdb copy is restricted to in-frame clones and leaves out a portion. The data show about 33,000 clones, more than 65% seen once. The specimen was CD4+ or CD8+ T cells sorted from blood, collected in a trial of the OX40 agonist ivuxolimab. This TCR came from an adult with an advanced solid tumor such as melanoma, head and neck, liver or kidney cancer. The chain joins TRBV4-1 to TRBJ2-3; the D gene is possibly TRBD2 (7 bases). The CDR3 is CASSRWRGGALGTDTQYF. CDR3 coding DNA: TGCGCCAGCAGTCGATGGAGAGGGGGGGCTCTGGGCACAGATACGCAGTATTTT.